This TCR beta chain is drawn from a study of T-cell memory formation after mild COVID-19 (dated by TCRdb to 2020 to 2022). For context, the study as a whole: TCR sequence clusters from the two donors were largely donor specific. In a couple of donors, T-cell clones that expanded and contracted after mild COVID-19 were tracked by sequencing TCRalpha and TCRbeta repertoires over time. Two young, previously healthy adult volunteers, one female and one male, were included in the cohort. Overall study results and their limits: Contracting CD4+ clones appeared mostly in the CM and EM memory subsets, whereas CD8+ clones were enriched in EMRA. Some responding clones were found in pre-infection memory, which suggests that pre-existing cross-reactive memory T cells took part in the SARS-CoV-2 response. The study covered only two mild cases, and larger cohorts including severe cases with pre-infection samples were considered necessary. Clones contracting from day 15 to 85 had balanced CD4/CD8 phenotypes, while a second wave expanding from day 15 to 37 was biased towards CD4+. SARS-CoV-2 specificity was not confirmed for the second-wave clones peaking on day 37.

Sequencing took place on an Illumina NovaSeq 6000. TCRalpha and TCRbeta cDNA libraries were built by 5'RACE with constant-segment primers, adding sample barcodes and unique molecular identifiers. RNA was extracted from every sample with Trizol reagent. The libraries were amplified in two PCR steps, and the second step added a second sample barcode and Illumina TruSeq adapters. Libraries were sequenced on an Illumina NovaSeq with 2 x 150 bp paired-end reads. As for the authors' bioinformatics: Demultiplexing of reads and collapsing into UMI-guided consensus sequences were performed with migec v1.2.7. With mixcr v2.1.11, UMI consensuses were aligned to TRA and TRB V and J templates and assembled into clonotypes. A clonotype was counted as expanded or contracted only when both edgeR and NoisET called the clonotype significant, with the noise models trained on biological replicates. For edgeR calls, the cutoffs were a false discovery rate-adjusted p below 0.01 and a log2 fold-change threshold of 1. As an exploratory analysis of dynamics, max-normalized trajectories of the 1000 most abundant clonotypes were examined by PCA with hierarchical clustering. The CD4 or CD8 phenotype of responding clones was assigned using the separately sequenced CD4+ and CD8+ repertoires. In TCRdb, the public reads were trimmed at Q25 with fastp and aligned with MiXCR, with productive beta chains retained. Each entry merges the rows of one CDR3 protein and shows their most common DNA and genes. None of the V and J calls come from the authors' own analysis; TCRdb made them. Present in this sample are around 200,000 distinct CDR3 sequences, roughly a tenth of which were seen just once. Approximately 2.8% of the sample comes from the top ten.

PBMCs were isolated by Ficoll-Paque density gradient centrifugation. With regard to this clonotype: What this receptor recognizes is not known. The record has no base qualities; no much larger clone is one base away.

The clonotype comes from a man between 18 and 35 years old who had mild COVID-19 (a few samples of this study predate the infection). The sample titles of this study are shuffled in the database, so cell type and time point are left out; the donor was told from shared clones. The sample comprised PBMCs or a T cell subset sorted from them (not recorded which).

The DNA sequence is TGCAGTGCTAGAGAAAGACAGAACTATGGCTACACCTTC. Its protein is CSARERQNYGYTF. This chain joins TRBV20-1 to TRBJ1-2; TRBD1 is perhaps the D gene, given 5 matching bases. Spanning cysteine to phenylalanine, the CDR3 consists of 13 amino acids. The kept DNA is CDR3 alone, 39 bases in frame from the first base. V and J lose 0 bases and 2 bases, and a span of 7 bases separates them. CDR1 DFQATT and CDR2 SNEGSKA are derived from the germline V gene (reference sequence).